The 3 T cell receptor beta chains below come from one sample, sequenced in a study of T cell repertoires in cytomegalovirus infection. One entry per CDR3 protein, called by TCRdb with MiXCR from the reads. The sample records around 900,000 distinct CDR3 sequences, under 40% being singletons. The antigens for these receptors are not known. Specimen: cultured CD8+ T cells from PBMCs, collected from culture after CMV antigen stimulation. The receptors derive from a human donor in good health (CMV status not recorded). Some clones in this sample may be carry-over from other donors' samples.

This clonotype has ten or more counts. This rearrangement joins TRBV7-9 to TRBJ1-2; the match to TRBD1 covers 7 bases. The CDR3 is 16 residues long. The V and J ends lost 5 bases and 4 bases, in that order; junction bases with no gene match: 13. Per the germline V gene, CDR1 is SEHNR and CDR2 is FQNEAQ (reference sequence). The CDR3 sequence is CASSGFFDRDSYGYTF. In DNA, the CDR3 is TGTGCCAGCAGCGGATTCTTTGACAGGGACAGCTATGGCTACACCTTC.

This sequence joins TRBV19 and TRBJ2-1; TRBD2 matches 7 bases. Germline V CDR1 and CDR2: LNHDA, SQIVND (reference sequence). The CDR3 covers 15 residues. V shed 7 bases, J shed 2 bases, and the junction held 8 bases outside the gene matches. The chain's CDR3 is CASKGRGGPYNEQFF. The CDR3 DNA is TGTGCCAGTAAGGGGAGGGGAGGTCCCTACAATGAGCAGTTCTTC.

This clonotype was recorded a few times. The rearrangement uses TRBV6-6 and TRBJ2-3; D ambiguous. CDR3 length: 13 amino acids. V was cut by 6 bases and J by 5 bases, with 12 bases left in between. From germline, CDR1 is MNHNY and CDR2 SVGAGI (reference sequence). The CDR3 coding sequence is TGTGCCAGCAGCCCGGTTCCGGGAGATACGCAGTATTTT. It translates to CASSPVPGDTQYF.